Following are 6 T cell receptor beta chains from one sample sequenced in a study of blood T cells in healthy people across ages (dated by TCRdb to 2013 to 2016). The method behind the library was 5' RACE. The run used an Illumina HiSeq 2500. A second PCR of 7 to 11 cycles was performed with a sample-barcoded 5' primer and a J-beta primer mix. In-frame beta chains were kept once TCRdb had trimmed the public reads at Q25 with fastp and called clones with MiXCR. CDR3 protein duplicates are merged, each entry listing the most common genes and DNA. This sample comprises about 1.4 million distinct CDR3 sequences, roughly 64% of them detected only once. The ten largest clonotypes hold 6.7% of the sample. Source material: blood. Receptors were obtained from a man aged 18 to 29 in good health.

The chain uses TRBV2 and TRBJ1-6, with TRBD1 matching 7 bases. CDR1 and CDR2 (germline): SNHLY, FYNNEI. Trimming removed 6 bases from V and 10 bases from J; junction bases left unmatched: 3. The CDR3 runs 12 residues. The CDR3 protein is CASRTGSSPLHF. The DNA of the CDR3 is TGTGCCAGCAGGACAGGGTCATCACCCCTCCACTTT.

This clonotype was counted once. The chain carries TRBV6-6 and TRBJ1-6, with a tentative D call TRBD1 (6 bases). Germline lookup yields CDR1 MNHNY and CDR2 SVGAGI (reference sequence). This CDR3 is built from 16 residues. V lost 0 bases and J 8 bases, leaving 14 bases between the germline ends. The CDR3 protein is CASSYSPGGRDSPLHF. CDR3 DNA sequence: TGTGCCAGCAGTTACTCCCCCGGGGGGCGGGATTCACCCCTCCACTTT.

This clonotype was observed a handful of times. This sequence joins TRBV21-1 and TRBJ2-5; the tabulated D call, TRBD1, remains unverified against the DNA. TRBV21-1 is tagged as a pseudogene. The length of the CDR3 is 16 residues. Here the CDR3 reads CASSSERGKEGETQYF. The CDR3 nucleotides are TGTGCCAGCAGCAGTGAAAGGGGGAAGGAAGGAGAGACCCAGTACTTC.

This clonotype has only one observation. The genes are TRBV3-1 and TRBJ1-1; weak D call: TRBD1 (6 bases). The CDR3 loop spans 14 amino acids. Germline V gene lookup returns CDR1 LGHDT and CDR2 YNNKEL (reference sequence). V dropped 3 bases and J dropped 6 bases, with 14 bases sitting between them. CDR3 in amino acids: CASSQAQGRAEAFF. CDR3 nucleotide sequence: TGTGCCAGCAGCCAGGCACAGGGTCGGGCTGAAGCTTTCTTT.

The chain recombines TRBV5-1 with TRBJ2-7, with a possible D match to TRBD1 (6 bases). This CDR3 has 15 amino acids. Trimming removed 1 base from V and 3 bases from J, with 14 bases in between. CDR1 SGHRS and CDR2 YFSETQ come from the germline V gene. Here the CDR3 DNA reads TGCGCCAGCAGCTTGACTGGACAGCCCTACTACGAGCAGTACTTC. Residues: CASSLTGQPYYEQYF.

To note about this clonotype: One junction end does not reproduce the germline sequence, and a read error may be involved. The chain couples TRBV6-1 to TRBJ2-3, with D possibly matching TRBD1 (8 bases). The CDR3 length is 17 residues. From germline, CDR1 is MNHNS and CDR2 SASEGT. The DNA for the CDR3 is TGTGCCAGCAGGAACGAAAGGACAGGGAGGGGCACGGATACGCAGTATTTT. It codes for CASRNERTGRGTDTQYF.